The clone carrying this T cell receptor (beta chain) counts as medium-sized. This sample stems from a study of neurological immune-mediated disorders. Every sequencing run gave over 190 million TCR-beta sequences, taken from 15-18 subjects. MiXCR was run by TCRdb on the 5' RACE reads, yielding one entry per CDR3 protein. The table lists around 13,000 distinct CDR3 sequences, 8% to 13% of them singletons. Germline V gene data show CDR1 as WSHSY and CDR2 as SAAADI. The CDR3 covers 14 residues. V gave up 6 bases and J gave up 0 bases, with 10 bases separating them. The rearrangement uses TRBV10-2 and TRBJ2-3; D is unclear. Sequencing used PBMCs. The TCR originated in a middle-aged woman in good health. CDR3 coding DNA: TGCGCCAGCAGACGATTTGGGAGCACAGATACGCAGTATTTT. Its translation: CASRRFGSTDTQYF.